The source of this T cell receptor (beta chain) is a study of blood T cells in healthy people across ages. Broader study findings: The study regarded diversity estimates from one million T cells as underestimates. No one knew whether donors had CMV, which possibly confounded expanded clonotype changes.

CDR1 and CDR2 (germline): MNHEY, SMNVEV (reference sequence). Trimming removed 4 bases from V and 4 bases from J, with 22 bases in between. The CDR3 contains 17 residues. A sample-barcoded 5' primer and a J-beta primer mix were used in a second PCR of roughly 7 to 11 cycles. MiXCR was run by TCRdb on the 5' RACE reads, yielding one entry per CDR3 protein. This sample carries 700,000 or so distinct CDR3 sequences, 40% to 45% of them seen once, and the ten largest clones take about 30%. This clonotype was counted a few times. Its specificity is not known. The V gene is TRBV27, the J gene TRBJ1-2, with D tentatively TRBD1 (6 bases). Sequences were obtained from blood. This clonotype originated in a man of 80 years or more in good health. The CDR3: CASSWARGPITSYGYTF. The CDR3 DNA is TGTGCCAGCAGTTGGGCCAGGGGACCGATTACTAGCTATGGCTACACCTTC.